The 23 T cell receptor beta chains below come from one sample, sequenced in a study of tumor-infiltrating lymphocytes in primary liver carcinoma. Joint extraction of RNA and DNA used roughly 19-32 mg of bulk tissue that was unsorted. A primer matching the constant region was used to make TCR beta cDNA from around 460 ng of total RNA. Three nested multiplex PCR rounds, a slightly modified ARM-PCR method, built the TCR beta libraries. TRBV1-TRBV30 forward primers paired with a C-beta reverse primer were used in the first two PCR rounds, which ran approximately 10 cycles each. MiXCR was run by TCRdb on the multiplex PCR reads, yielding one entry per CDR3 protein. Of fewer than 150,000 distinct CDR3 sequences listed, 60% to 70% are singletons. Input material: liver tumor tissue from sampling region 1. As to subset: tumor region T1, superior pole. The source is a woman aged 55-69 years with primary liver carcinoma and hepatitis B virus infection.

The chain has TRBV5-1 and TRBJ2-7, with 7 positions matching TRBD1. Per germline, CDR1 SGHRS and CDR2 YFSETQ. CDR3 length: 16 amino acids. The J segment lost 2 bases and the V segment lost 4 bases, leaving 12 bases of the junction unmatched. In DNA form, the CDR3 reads TGCGCCAGCAGCCATAAAGCCGGGACAGTTACCTACGAGCAGTACTTC. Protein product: CASSHKAGTVTYEQYF.

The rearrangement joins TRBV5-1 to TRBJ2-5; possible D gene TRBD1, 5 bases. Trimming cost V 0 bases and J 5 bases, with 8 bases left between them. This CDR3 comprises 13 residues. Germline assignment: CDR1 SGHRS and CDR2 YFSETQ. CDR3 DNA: TGCGCCAGCAGCTTGGGACAGCATGAGACCCAGTACTTC. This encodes CASSLGQHETQYF.

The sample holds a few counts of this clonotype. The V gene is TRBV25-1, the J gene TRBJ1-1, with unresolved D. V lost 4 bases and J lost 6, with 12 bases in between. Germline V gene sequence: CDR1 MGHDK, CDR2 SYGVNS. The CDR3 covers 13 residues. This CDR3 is CASSGRQSPEAFF. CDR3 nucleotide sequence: TGTGCCAGCAGTGGACGGCAGAGCCCTGAAGCTTTCTTT.

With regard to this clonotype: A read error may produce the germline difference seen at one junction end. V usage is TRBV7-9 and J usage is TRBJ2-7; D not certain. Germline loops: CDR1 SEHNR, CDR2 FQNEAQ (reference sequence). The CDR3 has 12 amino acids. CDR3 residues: CAGSLLANEQYF. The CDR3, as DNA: TGTGCCGGCAGCCTCCTGGCGAACGAGCAGTACTTC.

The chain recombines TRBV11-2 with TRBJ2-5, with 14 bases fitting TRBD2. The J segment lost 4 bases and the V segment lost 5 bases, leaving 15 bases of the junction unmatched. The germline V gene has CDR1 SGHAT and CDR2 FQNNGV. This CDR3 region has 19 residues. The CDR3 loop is CASSPSAGLAGGGGETQYF. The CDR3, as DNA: TGTGCCAGCAGCCCATCCGCAGGACTAGCGGGAGGTGGGGGAGAGACCCAGTACTTC.

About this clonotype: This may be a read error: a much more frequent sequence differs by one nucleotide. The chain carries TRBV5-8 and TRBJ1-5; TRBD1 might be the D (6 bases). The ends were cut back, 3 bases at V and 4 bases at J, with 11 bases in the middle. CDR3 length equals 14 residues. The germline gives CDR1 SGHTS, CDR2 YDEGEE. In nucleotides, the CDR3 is TGTGCCAGCAGCTGGGACATGGTAAATCAGCCCCAGCATTTT. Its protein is CASSWDMVNQPQHF. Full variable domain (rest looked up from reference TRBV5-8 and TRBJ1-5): EAGVTQSPTHLIKTRGQQATLRCSPISGHTSVYWYQQALGLGLQFLLWYDEGEERNRGNFPPRFSGRQFPNYSSELNVNALELEDSALYLCASSWDMVNQPQHFGDGTRLSIL.

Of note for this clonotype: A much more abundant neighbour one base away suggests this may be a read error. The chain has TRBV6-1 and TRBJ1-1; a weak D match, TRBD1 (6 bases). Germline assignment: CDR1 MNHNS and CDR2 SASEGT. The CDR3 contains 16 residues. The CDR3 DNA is TGTGCCAACAGTTCCCAGGGGTGGTCTTTGTACACTGAAGCTTTCTTT. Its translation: CANSSQGWSLYTEAFF.

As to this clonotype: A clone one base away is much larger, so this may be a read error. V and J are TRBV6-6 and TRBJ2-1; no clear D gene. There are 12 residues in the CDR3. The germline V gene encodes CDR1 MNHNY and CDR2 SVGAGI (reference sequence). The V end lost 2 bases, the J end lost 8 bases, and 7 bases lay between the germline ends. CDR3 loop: CASSYESDEQFF. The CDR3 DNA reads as TGTGCCAGCAGTTACGAGAGTGATGAGCAGTTCTTC.

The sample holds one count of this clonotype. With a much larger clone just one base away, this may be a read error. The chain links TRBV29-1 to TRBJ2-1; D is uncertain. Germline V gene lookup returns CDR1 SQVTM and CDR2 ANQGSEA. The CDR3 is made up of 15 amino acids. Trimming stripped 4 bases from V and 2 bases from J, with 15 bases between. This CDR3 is CSVAFGGTAYNEQFF. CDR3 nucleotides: TGCAGCGTTGCGTTTGGTGGAACCGCCTACAATGAGCAGTTCTTC.

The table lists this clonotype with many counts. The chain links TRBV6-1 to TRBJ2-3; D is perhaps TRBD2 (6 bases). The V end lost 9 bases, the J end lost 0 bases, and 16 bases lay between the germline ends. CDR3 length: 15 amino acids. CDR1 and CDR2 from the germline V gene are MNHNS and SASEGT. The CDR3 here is CASQLALTSTDTQYF. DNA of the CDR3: TGTGCCAGTCAACTAGCCCTTACTAGCACAGATACGCAGTATTTT.

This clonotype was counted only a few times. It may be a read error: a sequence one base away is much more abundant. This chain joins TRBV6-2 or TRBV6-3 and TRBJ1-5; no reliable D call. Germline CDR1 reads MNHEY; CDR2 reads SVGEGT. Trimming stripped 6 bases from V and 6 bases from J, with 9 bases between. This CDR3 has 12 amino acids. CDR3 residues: CASSHVGQPQHF. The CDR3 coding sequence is TGTGCCAGCAGCCATGTAGGTCAGCCCCAGCATTTT.

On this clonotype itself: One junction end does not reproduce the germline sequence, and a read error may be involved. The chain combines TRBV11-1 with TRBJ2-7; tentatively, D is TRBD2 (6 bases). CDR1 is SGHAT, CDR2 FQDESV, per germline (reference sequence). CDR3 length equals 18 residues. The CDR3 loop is CASSLSGTTIGRPYKQYF. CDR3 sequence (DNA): TGTGCCAGCAGCTTAAGTGGGACGACTATCGGGAGACCCTACAAGCAGTACTTC.

CDR3 coding DNA: TGTGCCAGCAGTGACCCCGAGGAAGCCTCGAACACTGAAGCTTTCTTT. It is translated as CASSDPEEASNTEAFF. The chain joins TRBV25-1 to TRBJ1-1; D call uncertain. V was pared by 3 bases and J by 1 base, with 15 bases between. CDR1 is MGHDK and CDR2 is SYGVNS in the germline V gene. The CDR3 sequence is 16 residues long.

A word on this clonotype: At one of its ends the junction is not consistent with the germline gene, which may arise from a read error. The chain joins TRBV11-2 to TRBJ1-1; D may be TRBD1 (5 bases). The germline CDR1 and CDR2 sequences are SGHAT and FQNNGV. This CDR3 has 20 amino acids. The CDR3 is CVSSPDQHGHLRFWGYEAFF. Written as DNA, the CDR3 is TGTGTCAGCAGCCCAGATCAGCACGGACACCTCCGCTTTTGGGGCTATGAAGCTTTCTTT.

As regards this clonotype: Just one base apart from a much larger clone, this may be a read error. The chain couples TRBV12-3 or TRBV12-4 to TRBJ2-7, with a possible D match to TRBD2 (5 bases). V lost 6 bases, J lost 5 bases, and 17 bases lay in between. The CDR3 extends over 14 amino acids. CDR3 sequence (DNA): TGTGCCAGCAGACTCCGGTCGGGGTTCAACGAGCAGTACTTC. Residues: CASRLRSGFNEQYF.

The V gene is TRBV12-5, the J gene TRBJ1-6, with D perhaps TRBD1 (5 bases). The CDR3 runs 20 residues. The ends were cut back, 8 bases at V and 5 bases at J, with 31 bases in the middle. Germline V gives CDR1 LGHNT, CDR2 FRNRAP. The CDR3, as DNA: TGTGCTAGTCGTCTACTAATCCTGACAGATCGATGGGGCAATAATTCACCCCTCCACTTT. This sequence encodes CASRLLILTDRWGNNSPLHF.

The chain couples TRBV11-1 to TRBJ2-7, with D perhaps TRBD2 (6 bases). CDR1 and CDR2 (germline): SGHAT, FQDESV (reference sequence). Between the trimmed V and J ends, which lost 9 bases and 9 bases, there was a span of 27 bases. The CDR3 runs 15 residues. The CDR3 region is CASSPWTTGLRGQYF. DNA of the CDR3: TGTGCCAGTAGCCCTTGGACAACAGGACTACGCGGGCAGTACTTC.

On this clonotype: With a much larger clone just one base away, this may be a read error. In DNA, the CDR3 is TGTGCCAGCAGCTTACCCCGGACATCGGGAAACACCGGGGAGCTGTTTTTT. It specifies CASSLPRTSGNTGELFF. This chain links TRBV7-8 with TRBJ2-2; tentatively, D is TRBD1 or TRBD2 (5 bases each). Trimming shortened V by 2 bases and J by 2 bases, and 15 bases separated the two germline ends. The CDR3 spans 17 residues. Germline V gene lookup returns CDR1 SGHVS and CDR2 FQNEAQ.

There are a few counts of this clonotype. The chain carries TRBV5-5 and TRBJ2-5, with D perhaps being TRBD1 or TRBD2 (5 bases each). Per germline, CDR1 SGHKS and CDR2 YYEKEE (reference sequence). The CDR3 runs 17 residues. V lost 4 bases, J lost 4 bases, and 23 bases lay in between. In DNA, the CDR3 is TGTGCCAGCAGCCGGGGCGTGGGGCTCCAATTGAGAGAGACCCAGTACTTC. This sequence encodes CASSRGVGLQLRETQYF.

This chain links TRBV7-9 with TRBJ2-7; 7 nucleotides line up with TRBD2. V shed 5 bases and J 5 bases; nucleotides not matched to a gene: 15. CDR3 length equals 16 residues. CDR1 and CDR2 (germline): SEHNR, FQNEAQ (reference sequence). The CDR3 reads CASSDPTSGRVDEQYF. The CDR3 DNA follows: TGTGCCAGCAGCGACCCGACTAGTGGGAGGGTCGACGAGCAGTACTTC.

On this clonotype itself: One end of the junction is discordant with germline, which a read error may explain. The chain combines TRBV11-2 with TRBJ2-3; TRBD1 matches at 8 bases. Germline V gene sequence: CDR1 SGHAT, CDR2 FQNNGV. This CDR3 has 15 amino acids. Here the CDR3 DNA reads TGTGCCATCAGCCCGGACAGGGTCGGCACAGATACGCAGTATTTT. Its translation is CAISPDRVGTDTQYF.

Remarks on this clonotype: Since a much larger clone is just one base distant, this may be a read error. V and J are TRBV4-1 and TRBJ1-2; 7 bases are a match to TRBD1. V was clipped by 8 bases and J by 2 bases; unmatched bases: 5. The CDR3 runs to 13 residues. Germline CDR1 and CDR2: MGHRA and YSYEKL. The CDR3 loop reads CASGPTGNYGYTF. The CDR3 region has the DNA TGCGCCAGCGGCCCGACAGGGAACTATGGCTACACCTTC.

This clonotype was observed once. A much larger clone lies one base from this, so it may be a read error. The CDR3 nucleotides read TGTGTCAGCAGCCAGGAAGGGACAGGGTTTTACGAGCAGTACTTC. Translation gives CVSSQEGTGFYEQYF. The chain couples TRBV4-2 to TRBJ2-7, with TRBD1 matching over 9 bases. Germline values: CDR1 LGHNA, CDR2 YNFKEQ. The CDR3 consists of 15 residues.